This T cell receptor (beta chain) originates from a study of OX40 agonist ivuxolimab in advanced cancers. Study information: The dose-escalation group included hepatocellular carcinoma, melanoma, renal cell carcinoma and head and neck cancer. Findings and caveats of the study: Some nonresponders also had low normalized T-cell clonal expansion.

Baseline, cycle 4 day 1, and cycle 7 day 1 were the blood sampling points. V lost 0 bases to trimming and J lost 6 bases, with 18 bases between them. CDR3 length equals 15 residues. Germline loops: CDR1 GTSNPN, CDR2 SVGIG (reference sequence). A word on this clone: What it recognizes is unknown.

TCRdb's copy holds only in-frame clones and misses some; the assay was immunoSEQ multiplex PCR. The sample holds fewer than 90,000 clones; 70% to 90% are singletons and the top ten take approximately 0.28%. The TCR sequence derives from an adult with an advanced solid tumor such as melanoma, head and neck, liver or kidney cancer. V usage is TRBV30 and J usage is TRBJ2-7; possibly TRBD1 for D (6 bases). This specimen was CD4+ or CD8+ T cells sorted from blood, taken in a trial of the OX40 agonist ivuxolimab. The CDR3 DNA follows: TGTGCCTGGAGTGTAGGGGGACCGGGGTTAGGCGAGCAGTACTTC. Translation: CAWSVGGPGLGEQYF.